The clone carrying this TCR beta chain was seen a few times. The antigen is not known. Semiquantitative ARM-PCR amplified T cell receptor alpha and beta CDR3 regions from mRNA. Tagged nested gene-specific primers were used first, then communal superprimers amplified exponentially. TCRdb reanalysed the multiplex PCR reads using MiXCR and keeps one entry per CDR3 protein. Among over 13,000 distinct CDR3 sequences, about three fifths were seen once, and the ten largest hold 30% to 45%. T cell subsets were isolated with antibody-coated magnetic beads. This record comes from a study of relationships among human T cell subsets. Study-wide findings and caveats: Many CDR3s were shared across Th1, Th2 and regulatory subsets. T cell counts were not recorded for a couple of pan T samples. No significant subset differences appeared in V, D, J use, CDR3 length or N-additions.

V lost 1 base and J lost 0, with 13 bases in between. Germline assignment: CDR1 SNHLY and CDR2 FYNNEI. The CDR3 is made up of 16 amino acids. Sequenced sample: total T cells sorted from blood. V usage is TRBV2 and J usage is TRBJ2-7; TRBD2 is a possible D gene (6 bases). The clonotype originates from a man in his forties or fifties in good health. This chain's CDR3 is CASSEGNYGSSYEQYF. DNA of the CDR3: TGTGCCAGCAGTGAAGGCAATTACGGGAGCTCCTACGAGCAGTACTTC.